These T cell receptor beta chains were read from a single sample in a study of cytomegalovirus exposure and HLA in healthy donors. The assay was immunoSEQ multiplex PCR, and TCRdb's table has in-frame clones only and misses some. The table records 140,000 to 150,000 clones, around three fifths of them present only once. The sample comprised PBMCs. The receptor set was obtained from a male donor in good health and CMV-seronegative. The CDR3 runs from the conserved cysteine through the conserved F or W. The order of the fields is J gene, V gene, clone size, D gene, CDR3 protein, CDR3 DNA. A D gene is named only where the DNA matches it firmly. The listing skips clone size in some rows; elsewhere it reads once, few, many or a size class.

j_gene: TRBJ1-1
v_gene: TRBV28
abundance: NA
d_gene: TRBD1
CDR3aa: CASSQPGGVNTEAFF
CDR3nt: TGTGCCAGCAGTCAACCAGGGGGCGTGAACACTGAAGCTTTCTTT

j_gene: TRBJ2-1
v_gene: TRBV7-8
abundance: NA
d_gene: TRBD1
CDR3aa: CASTHRGSNYNEQFF
CDR3nt: TGTGCCAGCACGCACAGGGGGAGTAACTACAATGAGCAGTTCTTC

j_gene: TRBJ2-1
v_gene: TRBV11-2
abundance: few
d_gene: NA
CDR3aa: CASSVTGTSPYNEQFF
CDR3nt: TGTGCCAGCAGCGTGACCGGGACTTCTCCCTACAATGAGCAGTTCTTC

j_gene: TRBJ1-3
v_gene: TRBV7-2
abundance: NA
d_gene: NA
CDR3aa: CASSQSWAPSGNTIYF
CDR3nt: TGTGCCAGCAGCCAAAGCTGGGCACCGTCTGGAAACACCATATATTTT

j_gene: TRBJ2-5
v_gene: TRBV9
abundance: few
d_gene: NA
CDR3aa: CASSNLGETQYF
CDR3nt: TGTGCCAGCAGCAACCTCGGGGAGACCCAGTACTTC

j_gene: TRBJ2-1
v_gene: TRBV6-4
abundance: NA
d_gene: NA
CDR3aa: CASSDTGRVYNEQFF
CDR3nt: TGTGCCAGCAGTGACACAGGGCGAGTATACAATGAGCAGTTCTTC

j_gene: TRBJ2-4
v_gene: TRBV7-9
abundance: NA
d_gene: TRBD2
CDR3aa: CASSPRLAEWNIQYF
CDR3nt: TGTGCCAGCAGCCCCCGACTAGCAGAGTGGAACATTCAGTACTTC

j_gene: TRBJ2-6
v_gene: TRBV18
abundance: few
d_gene: NA
CDR3aa: CASSPAGGANVLTF
CDR3nt: TGTGCCAGCTCACCCGCCGGGGGGGCCAACGTCCTGACTTTC

j_gene: TRBJ1-2
v_gene: TRBV5-4
abundance: NA
d_gene: NA
CDR3aa: CASRVVAGGGYTF
CDR3nt: TGTGCCAGCAGAGTGGTGGCAGGAGGCGGCTACACCTTC

j_gene: TRBJ1-4
v_gene: TRBV18
abundance: few
d_gene: NA
CDR3aa: CASSPRRVEDEKLFF
CDR3nt: TGTGCCAGCTCACCACGACGGGTGGAAGATGAAAAACTGTTTTTT

j_gene: TRBJ2-5
v_gene: TRBV7-9
abundance: NA
d_gene: NA
CDR3aa: CASSLLGHQETQYF
CDR3nt: TGTGCCAGCAGCTTATTGGGACATCAAGAGACCCAGTACTTC

j_gene: TRBJ1-1
v_gene: TRBV19
abundance: NA
d_gene: TRBD1
CDR3aa: CASSPGQGTTEAFF
CDR3nt: TGTGCCAGTAGCCCTGGACAGGGGACCACTGAAGCTTTCTTT

j_gene: TRBJ1-1
v_gene: TRBV18
abundance: NA
d_gene: NA
CDR3aa: CASRREGTEAFF
CDR3nt: TGTGCCAGCCGGAGGGAGGGGACAGAAGCTTTCTTT

j_gene: TRBJ1-2
v_gene: TRBV9
abundance: NA
d_gene: NA
CDR3aa: CASSPGTGHGYTF
CDR3nt: TGTGCCAGCAGCCCGGGAACAGGGCACGGCTACACCTTC

j_gene: TRBJ2-7
v_gene: TRBV7-9
abundance: NA
d_gene: NA
CDR3aa: CASSERGYEQYF
CDR3nt: TGTGCCAGCAGCGAACGGGGCTACGAGCAGTACTTC

j_gene: TRBJ2-7
v_gene: TRBV7-9
abundance: NA
d_gene: TRBD2
CDR3aa: CASSLLAAAYEQYF
CDR3nt: TGTGCCAGCAGCTTACTAGCGGCCGCCTACGAGCAGTACTTC

j_gene: TRBJ2-1
v_gene: TRBV28
abundance: few
d_gene: NA
CDR3aa: CASSRSTSGPNEQFF
CDR3nt: TGTGCCAGCAGTCGATCTACCAGTGGGCCTAATGAGCAGTTCTTC

j_gene: TRBJ1-2
v_gene: TRBV4-1
abundance: once
d_gene: NA
CDR3aa: CASSQSQVRGLQRGYTF
CDR3nt: TGCGCCAGCAGCCAATCCCAAGTTAGGGGTTTACAGAGGGGCTACACCTTC

j_gene: TRBJ1-1
v_gene: TRBV10-3
abundance: few
d_gene: NA
CDR3aa: CAISEESLQDTEAFF
CDR3nt: TGTGCCATCAGTGAGGAATCCCTGCAGGACACTGAAGCTTTCTTT

j_gene: TRBJ2-1
v_gene: TRBV5-6
abundance: once
d_gene: NA
CDR3aa: CASSLLGGSYNEQFF
CDR3nt: TGTGCCAGCAGCTTGTTAGGGGGCTCCTACAATGAGCAGTTCTTC

j_gene: TRBJ2-3
v_gene: TRBV10-2
abundance: NA
d_gene: NA
CDR3aa: CASSQTGGTDTQYF
CDR3nt: TGCGCCAGCAGCCAGACCGGAGGCACAGATACGCAGTATTTT

j_gene: TRBJ2-7
v_gene: TRBV28
abundance: NA
d_gene: TRBD1
CDR3aa: CASRTGSPSYEQYF
CDR3nt: TGTGCCAGCAGGACAGGGTCACCCTCCTACGAGCAGTACTTC

j_gene: TRBJ1-5
v_gene: TRBV2
abundance: NA
d_gene: NA
CDR3aa: CASSEGYYSNQPQHF
CDR3nt: TGTGCCAGCAGTGAGGGTTACTATAGCAATCAGCCCCAGCATTTT

j_gene: TRBJ2-1
v_gene: TRBV2
abundance: NA
d_gene: TRBD2
CDR3aa: CASSFSGGLDEQFF
CDR3nt: TGTGCCAGCAGTTTTAGCGGGGGGTTAGATGAGCAGTTCTTC

j_gene: TRBJ1-5
v_gene: TRBV28
abundance: NA
d_gene: NA
CDR3aa: CASSFGTGNQPQHF
CDR3nt: TGTGCCAGCAGTTTCGGGACTGGCAATCAGCCCCAGCATTTT

j_gene: TRBJ1-2
v_gene: TRBV18
abundance: few
d_gene: TRBD1
CDR3aa: CASSPSTGEEGYTF
CDR3nt: TGTGCCAGCTCACCATCGACAGGGGAGGAAGGCTACACCTTC

j_gene: TRBJ2-1
v_gene: TRBV30
abundance: once
d_gene: TRBD2
CDR3aa: CAWRGLAGPGEQFF
CDR3nt: TGTGCCTGGAGGGGACTAGCGGGCCCCGGGGAGCAGTTCTTC

j_gene: TRBJ1-2
v_gene: TRBV5-1
abundance: few
d_gene: NA
CDR3aa: CASSLGFRGSYTF
CDR3nt: TGCGCCAGCAGCTTGGGGTTCAGGGGTAGCTACACCTTC

j_gene: TRBJ1-1
v_gene: TRBV6-9
abundance: NA
d_gene: TRBD1
CDR3aa: CASSYSKLRRDRGVNTEAFF
CDR3nt: TGTGCCAGCAGTTATTCGAAACTCCGCCGGGACAGGGGGGTGAACACTGAAGCTTTCTTT

j_gene: TRBJ1-4
v_gene: TRBV7-9
abundance: NA
d_gene: NA
CDR3aa: CASSPHGATNEKLFF
CDR3nt: TGTGCCAGCAGCCCCCACGGTGCAACTAATGAAAAACTGTTTTTT